This TCR beta chain was sequenced during a study of T-cell reconstitution after alpha-beta-depleted transplantation in children. This clonotype came up a few times. Its antigen is still unknown. General study findings and limits: There were reportedly several hundred expanded graft clones from which alpha-beta T cells came about two months after transplant.

During its preparation, the TCRbeta library received unique molecular identifiers. TCRdb ran MiXCR on the PCR reads and lists one entry per CDR3 protein. The sample gives more than 200,000 distinct CDR3 sequences, about 26% of which show up once; roughly 2.5% is in the top ten. The material sequenced was PBMCs, taken before TCRalphabeta/CD19-depleted stem cell transplant. The receptor comes from a girl aged 2 to 10 with Fanconi anemia, due to receive a stem cell transplant.

The CDR3 DNA follows: TGTGCCAGCAGTGCGGGACTAGCGGTCAACACCGGGGAGCTGTTTTTT. Translating it yields CASSAGLAVNTGELFF. This chain connects TRBV6-1 to TRBJ2-2, with 11 bases identical to TRBD2. The CDR3 runs to 16 residues. Germline V CDR1 and CDR2: MNHNS, SASEGT. The J segment lost 2 bases and the V segment lost 4 bases, leaving 3 bases of the junction unmatched.